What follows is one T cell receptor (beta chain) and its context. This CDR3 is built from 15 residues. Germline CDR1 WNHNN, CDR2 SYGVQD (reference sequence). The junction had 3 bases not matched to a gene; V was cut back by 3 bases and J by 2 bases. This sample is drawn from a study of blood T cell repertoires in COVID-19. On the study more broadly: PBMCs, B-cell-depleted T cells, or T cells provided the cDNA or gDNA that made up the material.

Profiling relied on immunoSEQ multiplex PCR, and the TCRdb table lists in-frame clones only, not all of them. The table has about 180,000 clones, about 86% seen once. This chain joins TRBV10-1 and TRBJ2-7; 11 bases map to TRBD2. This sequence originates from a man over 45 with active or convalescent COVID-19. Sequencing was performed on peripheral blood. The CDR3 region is CASSESSGRTYEQYF. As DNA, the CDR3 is TGCGCCAGCAGTGAATCTAGCGGGAGGACCTACGAGCAGTACTTC.